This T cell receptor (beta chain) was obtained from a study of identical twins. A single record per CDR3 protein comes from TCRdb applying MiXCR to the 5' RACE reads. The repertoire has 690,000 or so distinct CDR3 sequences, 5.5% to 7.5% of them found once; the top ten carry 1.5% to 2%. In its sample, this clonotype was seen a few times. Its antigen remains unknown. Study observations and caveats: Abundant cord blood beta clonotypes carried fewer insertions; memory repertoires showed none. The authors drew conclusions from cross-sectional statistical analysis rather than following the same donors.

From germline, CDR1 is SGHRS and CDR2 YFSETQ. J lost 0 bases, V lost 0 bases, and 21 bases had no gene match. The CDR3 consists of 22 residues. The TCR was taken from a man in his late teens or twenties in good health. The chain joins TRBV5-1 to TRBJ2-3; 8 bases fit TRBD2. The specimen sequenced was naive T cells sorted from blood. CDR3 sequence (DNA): TGCGCCAGCAGCTTGGTCGCTAGCGGGTTAGCCCCGCTAGGCCCTAGCACAGATACGCAGTATTTT. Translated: CASSLVASGLAPLGPSTDTQYF.